The clone carrying this TCR beta chain is medium-sized (0.01 to 0.1%) within its sample. The data stem from a study of regulatory T cells. The primer mix had 52 TRBV and 13 TRBJ primers. Only in-frame clones appear in the TCRdb table, and some are missing; sequencing was by immunoSEQ multiplex PCR. This table has some 20,000 clones, 93% appearing once. V gave up 5 bases and J gave up 3 bases, with 11 bases separating them. CDR3 length equals 13 residues. Germline assignment: CDR1 SGHVS and CDR2 FQNEAQ. Sequenced material: CD8+ T cells sorted from blood. The V and J genes are TRBV7-8 and TRBJ2-7, with no clear D. This TCR was recovered from a child aged 2-15 years with CD3G deficiency. The CDR3 DNA sequence: TGTGCCAGCAGCCCCGGGTCTTACTACGAGCAGTACTTC. Its protein is CASSPGSYYEQYF.